This TCR beta chain appears in the sequencing data of a study of CD8 T cells in ankylosing spondylitis. General observations from the study: Eight highly homologous variants formed a TCR beta motif that appeared characteristic of ankylosing spondylitis blood. The authors found the disease-linked clones to be CD8+ and relatively rare in peripheral blood.

TCRdb ran MiXCR on the 5' RACE reads and lists one entry per CDR3 protein. The sample has approximately 540,000 distinct CDR3 sequences, roughly 12% seen once; the top ten hold almost 7%. This clonotype was found many times. What it binds is not known. The CDR3 totals 16 residues. The germline V gene encodes CDR1 ENHRY and CDR2 SYGVKD. Trimming cost V 2 bases and J 1 base; bases outside gene matches: 8. This sequence was found in a male donor with ankylosing spondylitis. Sequences were obtained from blood, either unsorted or a sorted T cell fraction (not recorded which). The V gene is TRBV10-3, the J gene TRBJ2-7; 7 bases line up with TRBD1. CDR3 DNA sequence: TGTGCCATCAGTGAGAGACACAGGGGCGAATCCTACGAGCAGTACTTC. The encoded protein is CAISERHRGESYEQYF.